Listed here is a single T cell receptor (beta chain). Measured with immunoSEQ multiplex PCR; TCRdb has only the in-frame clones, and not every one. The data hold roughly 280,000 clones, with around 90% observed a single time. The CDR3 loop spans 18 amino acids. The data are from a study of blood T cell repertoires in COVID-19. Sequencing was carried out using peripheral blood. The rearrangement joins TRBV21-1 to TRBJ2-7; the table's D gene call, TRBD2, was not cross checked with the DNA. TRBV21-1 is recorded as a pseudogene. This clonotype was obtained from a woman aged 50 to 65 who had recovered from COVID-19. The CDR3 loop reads CASRSVVLVGGSRYEQYF. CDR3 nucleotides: TGTGCCAGCCGATCGGTCGTATTGGTTGGCGGGAGTAGGTACGAGCAGTACTTC.